These T cell receptor beta chains were read from a single sample in a study of cytomegalovirus exposure and HLA in healthy donors. Produced via immunoSEQ multiplex PCR; TCRdb's table is partial and in-frame only. There are about 230,000 clones in the sample; around 83% occur only once, and about 0.25% lies in the top ten. Sequencing input: PBMCs. The origin of the receptors is a girl aged 2 to 10 in good health and CMV-seronegative. Both conserved end residues are part of each CDR3. The order of the fields is V gene, clone size, D gene, J gene, CDR3 length, CDR3 DNA, CDR3 protein. The D gene is left open where the match is weak. Clone size appears in some rows only: once, few, many, or a class for an expanded clone.

V gene: TRBV7-9
clone size: NA
D gene: NA
J gene: TRBJ1-4
CDR3 length: 15
CDR3 DNA: TGTGCCAGCAGCCCCCGGGGGGGGCCGGACGAAAAACTGTTTTTT
CDR3 protein: CASSPRGGPDEKLFF

V gene: TRBV20-1
clone size: once
D gene: NA
J gene: TRBJ2-7
CDR3 length: 11
CDR3 DNA: TGCAGAAAGACGAACGGGAACGAGCAGTACTTC
CDR3 protein: CRKTNGNEQYF

V gene: TRBV18
clone size: NA
D gene: NA
J gene: TRBJ1-1
CDR3 length: 13
CDR3 DNA: TGTGCCAGCTCACCCCGGGAGAACACTGAAGCTTTCTTT
CDR3 protein: CASSPRENTEAFF

V gene: TRBV2
clone size: NA
D gene: NA
J gene: TRBJ1-5
CDR3 length: 13
CDR3 DNA: TGTGCCAGCAGGGTTGACTACAATCAGCCCCAGCATTTT
CDR3 protein: CASRVDYNQPQHF

V gene: TRBV5-5
clone size: NA
D gene: TRBD2
J gene: TRBJ2-3
CDR3 length: 17
CDR3 DNA: TGTGCCAGCAGCTGGGGACTAGCGGGAGATAGCACAGATACGCAGTATTTT
CDR3 protein: CASSWGLAGDSTDTQYF

V gene: TRBV19
clone size: NA
D gene: NA
J gene: TRBJ1-5
CDR3 length: 13
CDR3 DNA: TGTGCCAGTAGTATCGTCGGGGGACAGCCCCAGCATTTT
CDR3 protein: CASSIVGGQPQHF

V gene: TRBV9
clone size: few
D gene: TRBD2
J gene: TRBJ2-3
CDR3 length: 16
CDR3 DNA: TGTGCCAGCAGCGTAGGGACTAGCGGGGGGGCGGATACGCAGTATTTT
CDR3 protein: CASSVGTSGGADTQYF

V gene: TRBV6-1
clone size: once
D gene: NA
J gene: TRBJ2-6
CDR3 length: 15
CDR3 DNA: TGTGCCGCGGGACTGGGCCACTCTGGGGCCAACGTCCTGACTTTC
CDR3 protein: CAAGLGHSGANVLTF

V gene: TRBV4-1
clone size: NA
D gene: NA
J gene: TRBJ2-1
CDR3 length: 14
CDR3 DNA: TGCGCCAGCAGCCAAGATGTGGGGGCGGGTGAGCAGTTCTTC
CDR3 protein: CASSQDVGAGEQFF

V gene: TRBV5-5
clone size: NA
D gene: NA
J gene: TRBJ2-5
CDR3 length: 20
CDR3 DNA: TGTGCCAGCAGCCCGGGACAGGGGATTGGGCGGGGGGGCTTGGGGGAGACCCAGTACTTC
CDR3 protein: CASSPGQGIGRGGLGETQYF

V gene: TRBV18
clone size: NA
D gene: TRBD2
J gene: TRBJ2-1
CDR3 length: 16
CDR3 DNA: TGTGCCAGCACCGATACTAGCGGACCTGCCTACAATGAGCAGTTCTTC
CDR3 protein: CASTDTSGPAYNEQFF

V gene: TRBV6-1
clone size: NA
D gene: NA
J gene: TRBJ1-2
CDR3 length: 15
CDR3 DNA: TGTGCCAGCAGTCCTCCGAGGACACTAAACTATGGCTACACCTTC
CDR3 protein: CASSPPRTLNYGYTF

V gene: TRBV27
clone size: NA
D gene: NA
J gene: TRBJ2-3
CDR3 length: 12
CDR3 DNA: TGTGCCAGCAGCTCGATCGGAGATACGCAGTATTTT
CDR3 protein: CASSSIGDTQYF

V gene: TRBV11-3
clone size: NA
D gene: NA
J gene: TRBJ2-3
CDR3 length: 13
CDR3 DNA: TGTGCCAGCACTTGGACTAGCACAGATACGCAGTATTTT
CDR3 protein: CASTWTSTDTQYF

V gene: TRBV5-1
clone size: NA
D gene: TRBD1
J gene: TRBJ1-2
CDR3 length: 14
CDR3 DNA: TGCGCCAGCAGCTTGGCCGGGACAGGGAAAGGCTACACCTTC
CDR3 protein: CASSLAGTGKGYTF

V gene: TRBV6-1
clone size: NA
D gene: NA
J gene: TRBJ2-5
CDR3 length: 14
CDR3 DNA: TGTGCCAGCAGTGGTGGGGGGACGGGGGAGACCCAGTACTTC
CDR3 protein: CASSGGGTGETQYF

V gene: TRBV12-5
clone size: NA
D gene: NA
J gene: TRBJ2-7
CDR3 length: 13
CDR3 DNA: TGTGCTAGTGGTTTAGGAGGGTCCTACGAGCAGTACTTC
CDR3 protein: CASGLGGSYEQYF

V gene: TRBV27
clone size: NA
D gene: NA
J gene: TRBJ1-1
CDR3 length: 14
CDR3 DNA: TGTGCCAGCAGTCTGAGGCGGGTGAACACTGAAGCTTTCTTT
CDR3 protein: CASSLRRVNTEAFF

V gene: TRBV6-1
clone size: NA
D gene: NA
J gene: TRBJ2-7
CDR3 length: 12
CDR3 DNA: TGTGCCAGCAGTGAACCTTCCTACGAGCAGTACTTC
CDR3 protein: CASSEPSYEQYF

V gene: TRBV10-3
clone size: once
D gene: NA
J gene: TRBJ1-1
CDR3 length: 14
CDR3 DNA: TGTGCCATCACGAGGGGGGGAAGAAGCACTGAAGCTTTCTTT
CDR3 protein: CAITRGGRSTEAFF

V gene: TRBV2
clone size: NA
D gene: TRBD2
J gene: TRBJ2-5
CDR3 length: 16
CDR3 DNA: TGTGCCAGCAGTATGGGACTAGCGGGGGGACAAGAGACCCAGTACTTC
CDR3 protein: CASSMGLAGGQETQYF

V gene: TRBV2
clone size: NA
D gene: NA
J gene: TRBJ2-7
CDR3 length: 15
CDR3 DNA: TGTGCCAGCAGTTGGAGCGGAGCTTACCAAGGGTGGGTGCACTTC
CDR3 protein: CASSWSGAYQGWVHF

V gene: TRBV18
clone size: NA
D gene: TRBD1
J gene: TRBJ2-5
CDR3 length: 16
CDR3 DNA: TGTGCCAGCTCACCACCTAATCAGGGGGCCGGTGAGACCCAGTACTTC
CDR3 protein: CASSPPNQGAGETQYF

V gene: TRBV2
clone size: NA
D gene: TRBD1
J gene: TRBJ2-1
CDR3 length: 15
CDR3 DNA: TGTGCCAGCAGTGAAAGGGGACAGGGGCTGTATGAGCAGTTCTTC
CDR3 protein: CASSERGQGLYEQFF

V gene: TRBV5-1
clone size: NA
D gene: TRBD2
J gene: TRBJ2-7
CDR3 length: 15
CDR3 DNA: TGCGCCAGCAGCTTGGTCGTAGCGGGGGCCTACGAGCAGTACTTC
CDR3 protein: CASSLVVAGAYEQYF

V gene: TRBV10-1
clone size: once
D gene: NA
J gene: TRBJ2-3
CDR3 length: 14
CDR3 DNA: TGCGCCAGCAGAGCAGGGGCTAGCACAGATACGCAGTATTTT
CDR3 protein: CASRAGASTDTQYF

V gene: TRBV5-6
clone size: NA
D gene: NA
J gene: TRBJ1-4
CDR3 length: 14
CDR3 DNA: TGTGCCAGCAGCTCAGTGGGAGGCACTGAAAAACTGTTTTTT
CDR3 protein: CASSSVGGTEKLFF

V gene: TRBV7-9
clone size: NA
D gene: NA
J gene: TRBJ2-7
CDR3 length: 14
CDR3 DNA: TGTGCCAGCAGCTTAGCGAATCAGGGCTACGAGCAGTACTTC
CDR3 protein: CASSLANQGYEQYF

V gene: TRBV5-1
clone size: NA
D gene: NA
J gene: TRBJ2-3
CDR3 length: 13
CDR3 DNA: TGCGCCAGCAGCTTTCGGCAGGGGGATACGCAGTATTTT
CDR3 protein: CASSFRQGDTQYF

V gene: TRBV5-1
clone size: NA
D gene: NA
J gene: TRBJ2-3
CDR3 length: 15
CDR3 DNA: TGCGCCAGCAGCTATCACGGGACTGAGGTCCATACGCAGTATTTT
CDR3 protein: CASSYHGTEVHTQYF